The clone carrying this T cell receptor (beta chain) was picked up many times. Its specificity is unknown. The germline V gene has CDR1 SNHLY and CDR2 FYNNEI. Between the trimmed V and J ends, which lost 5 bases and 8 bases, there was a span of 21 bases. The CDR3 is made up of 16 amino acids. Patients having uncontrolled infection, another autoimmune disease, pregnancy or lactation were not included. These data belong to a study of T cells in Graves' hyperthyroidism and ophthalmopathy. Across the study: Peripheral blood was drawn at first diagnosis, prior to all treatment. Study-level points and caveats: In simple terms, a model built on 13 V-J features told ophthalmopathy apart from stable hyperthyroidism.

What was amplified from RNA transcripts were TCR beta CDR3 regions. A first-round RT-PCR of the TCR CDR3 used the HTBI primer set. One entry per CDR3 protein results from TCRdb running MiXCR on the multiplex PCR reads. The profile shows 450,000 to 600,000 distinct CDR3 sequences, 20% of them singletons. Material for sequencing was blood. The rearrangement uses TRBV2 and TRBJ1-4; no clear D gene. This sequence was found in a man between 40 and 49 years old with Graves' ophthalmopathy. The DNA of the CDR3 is TGTGCCAGCAGTCTTGGACTAACACCGGGGTGGGAAAAACTGTTTTTT. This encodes CASSLGLTPGWEKLFF.